A selection of T cell receptor beta chains follows, all from one sample in a study of shared clonotypes between healthy human individuals. Assay used: immunoSEQ multiplex PCR; TCRdb lists only in-frame clones, some missing. The sample yields over 400,000 clones, around 85% seen once. The sample was PBMCs. The receptors shown here come from a woman in her forties in good health. Some clones in this sample may be carry-over from other donors' samples. CDR3s include the opening cysteine and the closing phenylalanine or tryptophan. The D gene is left open where the match is weak. Clone size is given for some rows only: seen once, a few or many times, or a class if the clone is expanded.

J gene: TRBJ2-1
V gene: TRBV4-2
clone size: NA
D gene: TRBD2
CDR3 protein: CASSGSSGGPYNEQFF
CDR3 DNA: TGTGCCAGCAGCGGCTCTAGCGGGGGTCCCTACAATGAGCAGTTCTTC

J gene: TRBJ1-2
V gene: TRBV29-1
clone size: NA
D gene: NA
CDR3 protein: CSVEDLVRVGYTF
CDR3 DNA: TGCAGCGTTGAAGATCTGGTCAGGGTCGGCTACACCTTC

J gene: TRBJ2-1
V gene: TRBV9
clone size: few
D gene: NA
CDR3 protein: CASSASVLSSYNEQFF
CDR3 DNA: TGTGCCAGCAGCGCTAGTGTGTTGAGCTCCTACAATGAGCAGTTCTTC

J gene: TRBJ2-6
V gene: TRBV4-3
clone size: NA
D gene: TRBD1
CDR3 protein: CASSQESGGTGANVLTF
CDR3 DNA: TGCGCCAGCAGCCAAGAGTCAGGGGGCACTGGGGCCAACGTCCTGACTTTC

J gene: TRBJ2-7
V gene: TRBV28
clone size: NA
D gene: NA
CDR3 protein: CASSDPLSYEQYF
CDR3 DNA: TGTGCCAGCTCTGATCCCCTATCCTACGAGCAGTACTTC

J gene: TRBJ2-7
V gene: TRBV27
clone size: NA
D gene: TRBD1
CDR3 protein: CASRPRTGDFEQYF
CDR3 DNA: TGTGCCAGCAGACCGCGGACAGGGGACTTCGAGCAGTACTTC

J gene: TRBJ2-7
V gene: TRBV18
clone size: NA
D gene: NA
CDR3 protein: CASSPLATREQYF
CDR3 DNA: TGTGCCAGCTCACCACTGGCAACGAGGGAGCAGTACTTC

J gene: TRBJ1-2
V gene: TRBV5-1
clone size: NA
D gene: NA
CDR3 protein: CASSRDNQVGGYTF
CDR3 DNA: TGCGCCAGCAGCCGGGACAATCAAGTGGGCGGCTACACCTTC

J gene: TRBJ2-2
V gene: TRBV18
clone size: once
D gene: NA
CDR3 protein: CASSPYTRNTGELFF
CDR3 DNA: TGTGCCAGCTCACCATATACTAGAAACACCGGGGAGCTGTTTTTT

J gene: TRBJ2-2
V gene: TRBV5-1
clone size: NA
D gene: NA
CDR3 protein: CASSIGTLNTGELFF
CDR3 DNA: TGCGCCAGCAGCATTGGGACACTTAACACCGGGGAGCTGTTTTTT

J gene: TRBJ1-3
V gene: TRBV20-1
clone size: NA
D gene: NA
CDR3 protein: CSASVGNTIYF
CDR3 DNA: TGCAGTGCTAGTGTCGGAAACACCATATATTTT